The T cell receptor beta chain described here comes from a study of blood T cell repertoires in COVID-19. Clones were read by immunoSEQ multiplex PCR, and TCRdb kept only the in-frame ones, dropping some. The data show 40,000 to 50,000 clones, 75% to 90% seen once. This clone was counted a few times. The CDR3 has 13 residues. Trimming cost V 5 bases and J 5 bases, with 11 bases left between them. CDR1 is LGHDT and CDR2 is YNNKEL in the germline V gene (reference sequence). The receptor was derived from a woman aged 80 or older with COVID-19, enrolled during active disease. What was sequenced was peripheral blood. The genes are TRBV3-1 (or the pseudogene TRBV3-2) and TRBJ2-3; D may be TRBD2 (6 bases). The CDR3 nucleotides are TGTGCCAGCAGCAACCTCGGGGGAGATACGCAGTATTTT. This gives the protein CASSNLGGDTQYF.